The next 25 T cell receptor beta chains were all read from a single sample in a study. TCRdb independently ran MiXCR on the 5' RACE reads; one entry per CDR3 protein. The sample includes tens of thousands of distinct CDR3 sequences, about 25% seen only once; the top ten take 2% to 2.5%. Treg sorting used a CD4+CD25+CD127-/low gate. Sequencing was carried out using tumor-infiltrating Tregs sorted from the breast tumor. The receptors were sampled from a female donor with breast cancer.

The DNA of the CDR3 is TGTGCCAGCAGGGGTAAGGGGGCCCTGTGGACTGAAGCTTTCTTT. Its protein is CASRGKGALWTEAFF. The rearrangement links TRBV3-1 to TRBJ1-1; 7 nucleotides agree with TRBD1. Germline CDR1 and CDR2: LGHDT and YNNKEL (reference sequence). This CDR3 has 15 residues. After removal of 6 bases from V and 5 bases from J, the junction contained 12 bases not matched to a gene. Together with reference TRBV3-1 and TRBJ1-1, the CDR3 gives the full variable domain: DTAVSQTPKYLVTQMGNDKSIKCEQNLGHDTMYWYKQDSKKFLKIMFSYNNKELIINETVPNRFSPKSPDKAHLNLHINSLELGDSAVYFCASRGKGALWTEAFFGQGTRLTVV.

This clonotype has just a few counts. The genes are TRBV5-6 and TRBJ2-7, with TRBD2 matching 8 bases. The CDR3 sequence is 16 residues long. The V gene's germline CDR1 is SGHDT and CDR2 YYEEEE. J lost 0 bases, V lost 0 bases, and 5 bases had no gene match. CDR3 loop: CASSLASGGFSYEQYF. Written as DNA, the CDR3 is TGTGCCAGCAGCTTGGCCAGCGGGGGTTTCTCCTACGAGCAGTACTTC. The full variable domain, its missing parts supplied by reference TRBV5-6 and TRBJ2-7, is DAGVTQSPTHLIKTRGQQVTLRCSPKSGHDTVSWYQQALGQGPQFIFQYYEEEERQRGNFPDRFSGHQFPNYSSELNVNALLLGDSALYLCASSLASGGFSYEQYFGPGTRLTVT.

This CDR3 reads CATSRDWRTGELFF. In nucleotides, the CDR3 is TGTGCCACCAGCAGAGATTGGAGAACCGGGGAGCTGTTTTTT. The V gene is TRBV15, the J gene TRBJ2-2; D is uncertain. The V gene's germline CDR1 is LNHNV and CDR2 YYDKDF (reference sequence). This CDR3 is built from 14 residues. Trimming pared 0 bases from V and 5 bases from J, leaving 7 bases between.

This clonotype was counted at least ten times. The chain has TRBV15 and TRBJ1-1; the D is unclear. V lost 0 bases and J 0 bases, leaving 8 bases between the germline ends. Per the germline V gene, CDR1 is LNHNV and CDR2 is YYDKDF (reference sequence). This CDR3 comprises 15 residues. The CDR3 region is CATSRDGSMNTEAFF. Here the CDR3 DNA reads TGTGCCACCAGCAGAGACGGGAGCATGAACACTGAAGCTTTCTTT. The whole variable domain, filled in from reference TRBV15 and TRBJ1-1, reads DAMVIQNPRYQVTQFGKPVTLSCSQTLNHNVMYWYQQKSSQAPKLLFHYYDKDFNNEADTPDNFQSRRPNTSFCFLDIRSPGLGDTAMYLCATSRDGSMNTEAFFGQGTRLTVV.

This clonotype was found a few times. The rearrangement joins TRBV12-3 or TRBV12-4 to TRBJ2-1, with D perhaps matching TRBD2 (5 bases). The CDR3 runs to 14 residues. Trimming pared 3 bases from V and 1 base from J, leaving 7 bases between. The CDR3 reads CASSFLASYNEQFF. The CDR3 nucleotides are TGTGCCAGCAGTTTCCTAGCATCCTACAATGAGCAGTTCTTC.

The CDR3 region is CASSVEEVGTQYF. The CDR3 DNA is TGTGCCAGCAGCGTAGAAGAGGTCGGTACGCAGTATTTT. The V gene is TRBV9, the J gene TRBJ2-3, with D unresolved. The CDR3 extends over 13 amino acids. Per germline, CDR1 SGDLS and CDR2 YYNGEE. The V end lost 0 bases, the J end lost 8 bases, and 10 bases lay between the germline ends.

This clonotype has just a few counts. The rearrangement joins TRBV6-5 to TRBJ1-6, with D possibly being TRBD1 (5 bases). The V end was cut by 6 bases, the J end by 9 bases, with 21 bases between. Germline lookup yields CDR1 MNHEY and CDR2 SVGAGI. The CDR3 covers 16 residues. For the CDR3, the DNA is TGTGCCAGCAGCAGGGTCCGGGTTTCTCCATTTTCACCCCTCCACTTT. The encoded protein is CASSRVRVSPFSPLHF.

The sample holds a few counts of this clonotype. V usage is TRBV5-1 and J usage is TRBJ1-6; 8 bases align to TRBD1. Germline V gives CDR1 SGHRS, CDR2 YFSETQ. This CDR3 region has 14 residues. The V segment lost 6 bases and the J segment 7 bases; nucleotides outside the gene matches: 6. CDR3 sequence reads: CASKAGQVNSPLHF. The CDR3 bases are TGCGCCAGCAAAGCGGGACAGGTGAATTCACCCCTCCACTTT.

V usage is TRBV19 and J usage is TRBJ2-3; 7 bases match TRBD2. J was trimmed by 0 bases and V by 7 bases; bases with no gene match: 10. The CDR3 has 16 amino acids. CDR1 LNHDA and CDR2 SQIVND come from the germline V gene (reference sequence). CDR3 loop: CASNLRGSGSTDTQYF. CDR3 nucleotides: TGTGCCAGTAACCTAAGGGGTAGCGGGAGCACAGATACGCAGTATTTT.

The sample holds a few counts of this clonotype. This rearrangement joins TRBV6-6 to TRBJ2-7, with D hard to call. This CDR3 is built from 14 residues. Trimming stripped 6 bases from V and 0 bases from J, with 12 bases between. Germline CDR1 is MNHNY and CDR2 is SVGAGI (reference sequence). For the CDR3, the DNA is TGTGCCAGCAGCCGAACCACCAGCTCCTACGAGCAGTACTTC. As protein: CASSRTTSSYEQYF.

With regard to this clonotype: Germline and junction disagree at one end, which may indicate a read error. The J gene is TRBJ1-2, the V gene TRBV6-6, with 7 bases that match TRBD1. There are 14 residues in the CDR3. In germline, CDR1 is MNHNY, CDR2 SVGAGI (reference sequence). The CDR3 loop reads CTSFRVQGSYGYTF. The CDR3 DNA is TGTACCAGCTTCAGGGTACAGGGGAGCTATGGCTACACCTTC.

The gene calls are TRBV5-1 and TRBJ2-1, with 7 bases matching TRBD1. The CDR3 spans 15 residues. Germline CDR1 is SGHRS and CDR2 is YFSETQ. V shed 2 bases, J shed 6 bases, and the junction held 8 bases outside the gene matches. In DNA, the CDR3 is TGCGCCAGCAGCTTTTCCGGGACAGACATCAATGAGCAGTTCTTC. Amino acids: CASSFSGTDINEQFF.

This clonotype was seen only a few times. V usage is TRBV6-5 and J usage is TRBJ1-1, with D tentatively TRBD1 (5 bases). This CDR3 comprises 13 residues. Per the germline V gene, CDR1 is MNHEY and CDR2 is SVGAGI. V dropped 6 bases and J dropped 7 bases, with 15 bases sitting between them. In DNA, the CDR3 is TGTGCCAGCAGACTTAGACAGTTTCTTGAAGCTTTCTTT. Protein sequence: CASRLRQFLEAFF.

This clonotype was recorded a few times. The V gene is TRBV6-6, the J gene TRBJ2-7, with unresolved D. Germline CDR1 and CDR2: MNHNY and SVGAGI (reference sequence). With 5 bases removed from V and 4 bases from J, the gap between germline ends came to 6 bases. The CDR3 is 11 residues long. CDR3 protein: CASSPMYEQYF. CDR3 in DNA: TGTGCCAGCAGTCCAATGTACGAGCAGTACTTC.

The rearrangement joins TRBV9 to TRBJ2-1, with D possibly being TRBD2 (5 bases). V gave up 0 bases and J gave up 6 bases, with 10 bases separating them. The germline V gene encodes CDR1 SGDLS and CDR2 YYNGEE. There are 14 residues in the CDR3. The CDR3 bases are TGTGCCAGCAGCGTAGAGGTGGAGGCCAATGAGCAGTTCTTC. As protein: CASSVEVEANEQFF.

Worth noting for this clonotype: This likely comes from a read error, as the CDR3 has no conserved phenylalanine or tryptophan at its end. The genes are TRBV6-2 or TRBV6-3 and TRBJ2-5; D could derive from TRBD1 or TRBD2 (5 bases each). Germline assignment: CDR1 MNHEY and CDR2 SVGEGT. The V end was cut by 6 bases, the J end by 4 bases, with 18 bases between. This CDR3 is built from 15 residues. This CDR3 reads CASSKTTVAGETQYL. For the CDR3, the DNA is TGTGCCAGCAGCAAAACGACAGTCGCGGGAGAGACCCAGTACCTC.

The chain carries TRBV29-1 and TRBJ1-1, with unresolved D. Trimming left V 6 bases short and J 12 bases short, with 17 bases between. Germline values: CDR1 SQVTM, CDR2 ANQGSEA. CDR3 length equals 11 residues. The CDR3 is CSVHAGEETFF. In DNA form, the CDR3 reads TGCAGCGTGCATGCTGGGGAAGAAACTTTCTTT.

This clonotype was detected only a few times. V gene TRBV5-1 combines with J gene TRBJ1-1, with 9 bases identical to TRBD1. The CDR3 sequence is 17 residues long. From germline, CDR1 is SGHRS and CDR2 YFSETQ. Germline trimming cut 5 bases from V and 2 bases from J; bases unmatched to any gene: 13. In DNA, the CDR3 is TGCGCCAGCAGTCCAAGGGCGAACAGGGGGCTTAACACTGAAGCTTTCTTT. Its protein is CASSPRANRGLNTEAFF.

This clonotype is medium-sized (0.01 to 0.1%). The chain combines TRBV5-1 with TRBJ2-1; D is possibly TRBD2 (6 bases). V was clipped by 4 bases and J by 8 bases, with 13 bases between them. The CDR3 is 13 residues long. Germline V lookup: CDR1 SGHRS, CDR2 YFSETQ. CDR3 nucleotide sequence: TGCGCCAGCAGCCGCGCGGAGGGCGATGAGCAGTTCTTC. Residues: CASSRAEGDEQFF.

The rearrangement links TRBV7-9 to TRBJ2-5, with TRBD2 as a possible D gene (5 bases). The CDR3 consists of 16 residues. Germline CDR1 and CDR2: SEHNR and FQNEAQ (reference sequence). With 4 bases removed from V and 3 bases from J, the gap between germline ends came to 18 bases. DNA for the CDR3: TGTGCCAGCAGCTACCAAACGGGGTTCGGCGAAGAGACCCAGTACTTC. Translated, it gives CASSYQTGFGEETQYF.

The table lists this clonotype with a count of one. The chain carries TRBV6-2 or TRBV6-3 and TRBJ1-1; 10 bases map to TRBD1. Per germline, CDR1 MNHEY and CDR2 SVGEGT. J gave up 11 bases and V 5 bases, and 8 bases lay outside the gene matches. There are 13 residues in the CDR3. The CDR3 is CASSARTGGNAFF. The CDR3 DNA reads TGTGCCAGCAGTGCCAGGACAGGGGGGAATGCTTTCTTT.

The V and J genes are TRBV6-5 and TRBJ2-7; maybe TRBD2 (5 bases). Germline loops: CDR1 MNHEY, CDR2 SVGAGI. The CDR3 runs 13 residues. V dropped 5 bases and J dropped 5 bases, with 13 bases sitting between them. For the CDR3, the DNA is TGTGCCAGCAGTAACTGGACTGCTGACGAGCAGTACTTC. Residues: CASSNWTADEQYF.

A few counts support this clonotype. V gene TRBV2 combines with J gene TRBJ2-3; D unresolved. V was cut by 7 bases and J by 6 bases, with 11 bases left in between. CDR3 length equals 12 residues. The V gene's germline CDR1 is SNHLY and CDR2 FYNNEI. CDR3 loop: CASNLLEDTQYF. CDR3 nucleotides: TGTGCCAGCAACCTGCTAGAGGATACGCAGTATTTT.

The chain carries TRBV7-2 and TRBJ2-2; TRBD1 or TRBD2 may be the D gene (5 bases each). The germline V and J ends were trimmed by 5 bases and 6 bases, with 7 bases remaining between them. The CDR3 contains 12 residues. Germline lookup yields CDR1 SGHTA and CDR2 FQGNSA. CDR3 in amino acids: CASSVGAGELFF. In nucleotides, the CDR3 is TGTGCCAGCAGCGTGGGGGCCGGGGAGCTGTTTTTT.

The CDR3 is CASSFTANTEAFF. As DNA, the CDR3 is TGTGCCAGCAGTTTTACAGCCAACACTGAAGCTTTCTTT. The gene calls are TRBV12-3 or TRBV12-4 and TRBJ1-1; unclear D gene. Trimming removed 3 bases from V and 2 bases from J, with 7 bases in between. CDR3 length: 13 residues.